This T cell receptor beta chain came from a study of T cell changes during pregnancy in multiple sclerosis. CDR1 and CDR2 from the germline V gene are SGHTA and FQGNSA. The CDR3 is 12 amino acids. Trimming stripped 4 bases from V and 10 bases from J, with 10 bases between. Measured with immunoSEQ multiplex PCR; TCRdb has only the in-frame clones, and not every one. In the table there are approximately 70,000 clones, about 91% of which are singletons. This material consisted of peripheral blood, taken in the second trimester of pregnancy. This sequence joins TRBV7-2 and TRBJ1-4, with D perhaps TRBD1 (6 bases). The sequence came from a female donor in good health, enrolled as a control in a pregnancy study. CDR3 protein: CASSSGAGKLFF. CDR3 bases: TGTGCCAGCAGCTCAGGGGCAGGAAAACTGTTTTTT.